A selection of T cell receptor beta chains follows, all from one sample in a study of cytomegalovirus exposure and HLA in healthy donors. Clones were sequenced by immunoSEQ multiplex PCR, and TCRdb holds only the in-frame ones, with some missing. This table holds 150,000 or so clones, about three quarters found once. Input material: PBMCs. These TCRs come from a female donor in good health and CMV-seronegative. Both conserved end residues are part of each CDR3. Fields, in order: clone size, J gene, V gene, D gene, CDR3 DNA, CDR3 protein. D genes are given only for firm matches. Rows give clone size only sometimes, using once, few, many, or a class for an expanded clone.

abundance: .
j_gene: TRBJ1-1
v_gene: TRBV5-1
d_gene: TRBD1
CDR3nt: TGCGCCAGCAGCCCCGGACAGGGGGCTTCGTGGGCTTTCTTT
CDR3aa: CASSPGQGASWAFF

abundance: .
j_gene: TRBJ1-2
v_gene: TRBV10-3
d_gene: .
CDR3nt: TGTGCCATCAGTGAGGGGGCCGACTATGGCTACACCTTC
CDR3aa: CAISEGADYGYTF

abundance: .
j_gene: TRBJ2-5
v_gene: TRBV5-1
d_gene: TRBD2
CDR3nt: TGCGCCAGCAGCCTGAAAGCGCGGGAGGGGGCCGAGACCCAGTACTTC
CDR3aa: CASSLKAREGAETQYF

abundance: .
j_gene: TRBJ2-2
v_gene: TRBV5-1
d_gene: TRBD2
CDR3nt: TGCGCCAGCAGCTTGACGGGGGGGCCTGAATCCGGGGAGCTGTTTTTT
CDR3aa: CASSLTGGPESGELFF

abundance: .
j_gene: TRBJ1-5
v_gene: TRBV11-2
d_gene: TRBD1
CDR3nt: TGTGCCAGCAGCCCGGGACAGTTCAATCAGCCCCAGCATTTT
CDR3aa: CASSPGQFNQPQHF

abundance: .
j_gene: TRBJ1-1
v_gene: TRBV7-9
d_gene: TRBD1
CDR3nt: TGTGCCAGCAGCTGGACCGGGACAGGGGCCACTGAAGCTTTCTTT
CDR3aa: CASSWTGTGATEAFF

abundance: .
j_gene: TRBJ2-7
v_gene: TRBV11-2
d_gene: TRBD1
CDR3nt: TGTGCCAGCAGCCCGAGAGGACAGGTGAGCTCCTACGAGCAGTACTTC
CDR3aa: CASSPRGQVSSYEQYF

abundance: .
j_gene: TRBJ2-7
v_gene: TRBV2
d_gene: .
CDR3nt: TGTGCCAGGTGCTACGAGCAGTACTTC
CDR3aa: CARCYEQYF

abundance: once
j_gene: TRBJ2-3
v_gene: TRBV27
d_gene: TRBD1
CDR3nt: TGTGCCAGCAGTTTAAGGGACAGCCTCACAGATACGCAGTATTTT
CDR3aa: CASSLRDSLTDTQYF

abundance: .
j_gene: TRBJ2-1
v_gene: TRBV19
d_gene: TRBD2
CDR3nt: TGTGCCAGCGGACTAGGCAATGAGCAGTTCTTC
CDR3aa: CASGLGNEQFF

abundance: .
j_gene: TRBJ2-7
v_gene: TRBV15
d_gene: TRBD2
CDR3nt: TGTGCCACCAGCAGAGAGGTAGCGGGCGGGAGACCCTACGAGCAGTACTTC
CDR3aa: CATSREVAGGRPYEQYF

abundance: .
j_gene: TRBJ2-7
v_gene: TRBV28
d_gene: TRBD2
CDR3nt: TGTGCCAGCAGTTTTAGCGGGTCAGCCTACGAGCAGTACTTC
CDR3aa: CASSFSGSAYEQYF

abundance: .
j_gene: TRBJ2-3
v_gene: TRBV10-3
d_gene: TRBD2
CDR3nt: TGTGCCATCAGTGAGTCGGTCACGGCTAGCGGGGGGACAGATACGCAGTATTTT
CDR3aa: CAISESVTASGGTDTQYF

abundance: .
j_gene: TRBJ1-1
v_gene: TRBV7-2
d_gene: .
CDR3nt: TGTGCCAGCAGCCCGGGGACATCGAACACTGAAGCTTTCTTT
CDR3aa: CASSPGTSNTEAFF

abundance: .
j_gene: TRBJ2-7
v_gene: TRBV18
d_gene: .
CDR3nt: TGTGCCAGCTCACGAACAGCCCCCTCCTACGAGCAGTACTTC
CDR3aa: CASSRTAPSYEQYF

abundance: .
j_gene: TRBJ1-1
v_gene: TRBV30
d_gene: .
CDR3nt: TGTGCCGTGGAGATGCTTAGGAGGGGTCTTAACACTGAAGCTTTCTTT
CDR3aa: CAVEMLRRGLNTEAFF

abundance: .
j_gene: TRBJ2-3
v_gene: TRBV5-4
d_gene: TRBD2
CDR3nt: TGTGCCAGTGCCGGGACTAGCGGTTACACAGATACGCAGTATTTT
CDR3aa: CASAGTSGYTDTQYF

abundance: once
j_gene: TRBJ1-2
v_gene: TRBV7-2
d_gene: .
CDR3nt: TGTGCCAGCAGCTTAAAGACGGGGAACTATGGCTACACCTTC
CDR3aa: CASSLKTGNYGYTF

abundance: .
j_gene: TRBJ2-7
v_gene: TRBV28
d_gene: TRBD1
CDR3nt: TGTGCCAGCCTCCAAGGGGGCGCCGCCCCCTACGAGCAGTACTTC
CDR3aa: CASLQGGAAPYEQYF

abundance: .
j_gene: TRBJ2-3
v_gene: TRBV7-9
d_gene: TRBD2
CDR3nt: TGTGCCAGCAGCTTACTCCAACTAGCGGGCGCGCAGTATTTT
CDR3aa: CASSLLQLAGAQYF

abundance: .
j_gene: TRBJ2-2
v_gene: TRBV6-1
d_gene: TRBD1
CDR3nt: TGTGCCAGCAGAACCCGGGGACAGGAGACCGGGGAGCTGTTTTTT
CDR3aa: CASRTRGQETGELFF

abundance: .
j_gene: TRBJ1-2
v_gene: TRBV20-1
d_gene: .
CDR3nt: TGCAGTGCTAGAGATTATGACCCGACTTTC
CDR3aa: CSARDYDPTF

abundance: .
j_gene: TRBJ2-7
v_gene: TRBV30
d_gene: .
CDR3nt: TGTGCCTGGGGGTGGGGGGGGCCGGCCTACGAGCAGTACTTC
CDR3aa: CAWGWGGPAYEQYF

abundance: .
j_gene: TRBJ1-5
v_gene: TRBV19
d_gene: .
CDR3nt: TGTGCCAGTAGTATTGTAGGGGCCCCCAGGCAGCCCCAGCATTTT
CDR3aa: CASSIVGAPRQPQHF

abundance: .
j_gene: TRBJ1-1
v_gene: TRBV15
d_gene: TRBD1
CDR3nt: TGTGCCACCAGCAGAGAGGGACAGGGGTGGACTGAAGCTTTCTTT
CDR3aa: CATSREGQGWTEAFF

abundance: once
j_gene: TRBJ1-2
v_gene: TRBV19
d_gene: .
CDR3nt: TGTGCCAGCCGGGAGGGTGATGGCTACACCTTC
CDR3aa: CASREGDGYTF

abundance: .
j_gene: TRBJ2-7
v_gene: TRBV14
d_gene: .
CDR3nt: TGTGCCAGCAGCCAGGAGAATAGCGTCAACCCCTACGAGCAGTACTTC
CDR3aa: CASSQENSVNPYEQYF

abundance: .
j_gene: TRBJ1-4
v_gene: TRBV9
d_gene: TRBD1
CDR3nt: TGTGCCAGCAGCGTAGGACAGGGCCCCCCAACTAATGAAAAACTGTTTTTT
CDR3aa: CASSVGQGPPTNEKLFF

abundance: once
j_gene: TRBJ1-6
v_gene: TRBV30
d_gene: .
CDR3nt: TGTGCCTGGAGCCAATCATCTCCAGGGCAATCACCCCTCCACTTT
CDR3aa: CAWSQSSPGQSPLHF

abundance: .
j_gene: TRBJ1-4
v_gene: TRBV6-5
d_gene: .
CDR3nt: TGTGCCAGCAGTTATACTCCCGGGGAAAAACTGTTTTTT
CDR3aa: CASSYTPGEKLFF

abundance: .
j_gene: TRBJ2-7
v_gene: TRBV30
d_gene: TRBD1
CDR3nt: TGTGCCTGGAGTCCTCGGGACAGGGAAACCTACGAGCAGTACTTC
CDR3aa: CAWSPRDRETYEQYF

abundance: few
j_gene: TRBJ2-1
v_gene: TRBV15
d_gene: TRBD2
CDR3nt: TGTGCCACCAGCAGAGATAGGGGGACTAGCGCCTACAATGAGCAGTTCTTC
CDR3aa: CATSRDRGTSAYNEQFF

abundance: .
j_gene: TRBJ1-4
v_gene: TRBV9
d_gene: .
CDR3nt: TGTGCCAGCAGCCCCGGGGGGGCTTCTAATGAAAAACTGTTTTTT
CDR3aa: CASSPGGASNEKLFF

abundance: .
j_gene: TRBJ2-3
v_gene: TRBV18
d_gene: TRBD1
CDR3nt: TGTGCCAGCTCACCCGGCAGGGGGCGCACAGATACGCAGTATTTT
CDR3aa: CASSPGRGRTDTQYF

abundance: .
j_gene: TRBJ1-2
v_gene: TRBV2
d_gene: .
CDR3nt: TGTGCCAGCAGCGGGGACACCACTAACTATGGCTACACCTTC
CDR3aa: CASSGDTTNYGYTF

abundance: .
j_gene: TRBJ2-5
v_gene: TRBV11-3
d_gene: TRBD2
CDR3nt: TGTGCCAGCAGCTCTCGGACTAGCGGGGGCCAAGAGACCCAGTACTTC
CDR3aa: CASSSRTSGGQETQYF

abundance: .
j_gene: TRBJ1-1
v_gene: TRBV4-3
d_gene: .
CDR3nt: TGCGCCAGCAGCCAAGAAAAGGGGAGGGACACTGAAGCTTTCTTT
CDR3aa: CASSQEKGRDTEAFF

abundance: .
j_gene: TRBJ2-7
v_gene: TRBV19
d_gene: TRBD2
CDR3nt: TGTGCCAGTAGTATAGCCACGGGAGGCAACGAGCAGTACTTC
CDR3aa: CASSIATGGNEQYF

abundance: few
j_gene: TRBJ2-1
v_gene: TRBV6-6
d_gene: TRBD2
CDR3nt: TGTGCCAGCACACCCCTAGCGGGAGGGCCTTATGAGCAGTTCTTC
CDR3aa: CASTPLAGGPYEQFF

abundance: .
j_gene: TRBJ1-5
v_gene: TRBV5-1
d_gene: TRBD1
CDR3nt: TGCGCCAGCAGCCCCGGGACAGGGGGAGGTCAGCCCCAGCATTTT
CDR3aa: CASSPGTGGGQPQHF

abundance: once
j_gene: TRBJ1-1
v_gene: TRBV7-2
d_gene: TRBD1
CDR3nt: TGTGCCAGCAGATATAGGACAGGGGGCACTGAAGCTTTCTTT
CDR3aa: CASRYRTGGTEAFF

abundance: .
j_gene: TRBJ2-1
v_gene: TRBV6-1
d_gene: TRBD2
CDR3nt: TGTGCCAGCAGTGAGGCTAGCGGTGGTTACAATGAGCAGTTCTTC
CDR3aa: CASSEASGGYNEQFF

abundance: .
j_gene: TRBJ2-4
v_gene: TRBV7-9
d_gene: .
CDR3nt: TGTGCCAGCAGCCCGGGCCCCCAGGGCATTCAGTACTTC
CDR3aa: CASSPGPQGIQYF

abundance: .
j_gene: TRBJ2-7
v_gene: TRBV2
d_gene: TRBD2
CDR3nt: TGTGCCAGCGTCCTCGGGGCGGGAGGAATCTACGAGCAGTACTTC
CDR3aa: CASVLGAGGIYEQYF

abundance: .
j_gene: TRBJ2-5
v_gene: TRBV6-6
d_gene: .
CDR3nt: TGTGCCAGCAGTCTTCGAGGGGGCGCGGGGCAAGAGACCCAGTACTTC
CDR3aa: CASSLRGGAGQETQYF

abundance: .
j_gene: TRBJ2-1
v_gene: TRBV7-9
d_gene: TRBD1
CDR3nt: TGTGCCAGCAGCAAGGACAGGGAGGTCAATGAGCAGTTCTTC
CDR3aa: CASSKDREVNEQFF

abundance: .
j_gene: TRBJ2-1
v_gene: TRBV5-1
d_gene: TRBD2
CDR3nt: TGCGCCAGCAGCTCGGGACTAGCGGTACATGAGCAGTTCTTC
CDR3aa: CASSSGLAVHEQFF

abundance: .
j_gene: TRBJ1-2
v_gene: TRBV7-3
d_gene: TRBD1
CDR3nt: TGTGCCAGCAGCTCCCGGGACAGGGATGGCTACACCTTC
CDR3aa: CASSSRDRDGYTF

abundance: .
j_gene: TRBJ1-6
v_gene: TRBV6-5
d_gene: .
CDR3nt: TGTGCCAGCAGGACTCCAGGGGTAGATTCACCCCTCCACTTT
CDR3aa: CASRTPGVDSPLHF

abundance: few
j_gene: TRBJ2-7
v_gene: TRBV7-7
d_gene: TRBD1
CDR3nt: TGTGCTAGCAGCCAGACAGGGGTCGAGGGGGAGCAGTACTTC
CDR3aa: CASSQTGVEGEQYF

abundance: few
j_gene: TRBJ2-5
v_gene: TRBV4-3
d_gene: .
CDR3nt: TGCGCCAGCAGCCAAGAATGGGACACCCAAGAGACCCAGTACTTC
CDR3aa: CASSQEWDTQETQYF

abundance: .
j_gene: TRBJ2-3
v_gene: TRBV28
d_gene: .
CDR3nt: TGTGCCAGCAAAGGGGGACGTATCACAGATACGCAGTATTTT
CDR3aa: CASKGGRITDTQYF

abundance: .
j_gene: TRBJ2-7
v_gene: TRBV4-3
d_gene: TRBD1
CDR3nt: TGCGCCAGCAGCCAAACTGGGACAGAAAACTACGAGCAGTACTTC
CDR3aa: CASSQTGTENYEQYF